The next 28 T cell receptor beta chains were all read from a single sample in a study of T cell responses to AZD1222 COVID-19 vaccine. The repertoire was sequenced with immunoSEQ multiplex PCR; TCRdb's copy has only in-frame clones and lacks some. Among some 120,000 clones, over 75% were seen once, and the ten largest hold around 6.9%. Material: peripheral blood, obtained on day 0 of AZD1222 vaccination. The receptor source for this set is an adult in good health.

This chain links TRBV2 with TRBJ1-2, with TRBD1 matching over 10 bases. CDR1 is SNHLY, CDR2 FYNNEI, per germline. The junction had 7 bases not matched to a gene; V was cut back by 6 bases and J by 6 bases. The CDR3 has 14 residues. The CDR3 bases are TGTGCCAGCAGCGCTCCCGGGACAGGGGATGGCTACACCTTC. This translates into CASSAPGTGDGYTF.

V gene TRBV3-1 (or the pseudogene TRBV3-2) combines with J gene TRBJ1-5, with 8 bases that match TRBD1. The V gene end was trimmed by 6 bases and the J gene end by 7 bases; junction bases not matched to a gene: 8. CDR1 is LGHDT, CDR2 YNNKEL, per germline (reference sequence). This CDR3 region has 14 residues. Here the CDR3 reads CASSLTGVGQPQHF. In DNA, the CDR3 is TGTGCCAGCAGTTTGACAGGGGTAGGACAGCCCCAGCATTTT.

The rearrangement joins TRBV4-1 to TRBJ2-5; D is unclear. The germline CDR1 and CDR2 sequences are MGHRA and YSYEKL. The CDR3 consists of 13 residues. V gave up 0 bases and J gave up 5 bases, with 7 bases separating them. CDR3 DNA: TGCGCCAGCAGCCAAGATTGGTGGGAGACCCAGTACTTC. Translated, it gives CASSQDWWETQYF.

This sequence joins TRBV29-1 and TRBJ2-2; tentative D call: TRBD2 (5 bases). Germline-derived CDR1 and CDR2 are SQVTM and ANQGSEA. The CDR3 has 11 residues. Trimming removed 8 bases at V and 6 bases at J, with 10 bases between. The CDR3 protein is CSTIGAGELFF. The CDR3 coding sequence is TGCAGCACCATCGGGGCCGGGGAGCTGTTTTTT.

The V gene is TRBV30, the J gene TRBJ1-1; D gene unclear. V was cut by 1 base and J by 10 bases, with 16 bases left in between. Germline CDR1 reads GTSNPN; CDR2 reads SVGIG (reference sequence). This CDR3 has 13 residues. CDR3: CAWSAFEWTVAFF. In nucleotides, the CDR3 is TGTGCCTGGAGTGCCTTCGAATGGACCGTAGCTTTCTTT.

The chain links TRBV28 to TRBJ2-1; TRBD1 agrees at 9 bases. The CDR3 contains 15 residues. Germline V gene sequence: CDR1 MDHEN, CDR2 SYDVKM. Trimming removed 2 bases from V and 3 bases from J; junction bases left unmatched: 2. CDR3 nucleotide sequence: TGTGCCAGCAGTTTAGTGGGACAGGGCTACAATGAGCAGTTCTTC. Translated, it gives CASSLVGQGYNEQFF.

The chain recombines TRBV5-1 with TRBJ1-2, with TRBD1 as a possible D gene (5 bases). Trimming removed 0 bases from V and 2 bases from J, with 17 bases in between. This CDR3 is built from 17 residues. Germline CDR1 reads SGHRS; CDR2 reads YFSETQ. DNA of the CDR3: TGCGCCAGCAGCTTGGCCAGTGGAGGGGTCATAAACTATGGCTACACCTTC. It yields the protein CASSLASGGVINYGYTF. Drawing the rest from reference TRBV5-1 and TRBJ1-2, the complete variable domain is KAGVTQTPRYLIKTRGQQVTLSCSPISGHRSVSWYQQTPGQGLQFLFEYFSETQRNKGNFPGRFSGRQFSNSRSEMNVSTLELGDSALYLCASSLASGGVINYGYTFGSGTRLTVV.

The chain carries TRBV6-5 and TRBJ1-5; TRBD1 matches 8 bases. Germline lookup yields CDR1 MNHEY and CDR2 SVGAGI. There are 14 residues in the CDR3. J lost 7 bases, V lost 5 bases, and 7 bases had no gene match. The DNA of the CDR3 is TGTGCCAGCAGTACAGGACAGGGACAACAGCCCCAGCATTTT. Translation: CASSTGQGQQPQHF.

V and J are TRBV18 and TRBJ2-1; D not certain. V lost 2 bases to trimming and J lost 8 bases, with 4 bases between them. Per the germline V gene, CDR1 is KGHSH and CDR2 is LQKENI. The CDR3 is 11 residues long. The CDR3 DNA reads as TGTGCCAGCTCACCAGGGGATGAGCAGTTCTTC. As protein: CASSPGDEQFF.

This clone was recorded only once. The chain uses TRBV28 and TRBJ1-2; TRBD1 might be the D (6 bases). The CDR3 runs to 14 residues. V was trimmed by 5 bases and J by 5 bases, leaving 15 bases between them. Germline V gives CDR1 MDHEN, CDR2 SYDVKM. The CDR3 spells CASSLLQGGYGYTF. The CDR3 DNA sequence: TGTGCCAGCAGTCTATTACAGGGAGGGTATGGCTACACCTTC.

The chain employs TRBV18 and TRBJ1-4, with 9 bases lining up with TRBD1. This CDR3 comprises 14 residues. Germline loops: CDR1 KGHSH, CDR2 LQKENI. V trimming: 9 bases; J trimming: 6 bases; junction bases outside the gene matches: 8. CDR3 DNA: TGTGCCAGTTCTCCGGGACAGGGCTATGAAAAACTGTTTTTT. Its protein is CASSPGQGYEKLFF.

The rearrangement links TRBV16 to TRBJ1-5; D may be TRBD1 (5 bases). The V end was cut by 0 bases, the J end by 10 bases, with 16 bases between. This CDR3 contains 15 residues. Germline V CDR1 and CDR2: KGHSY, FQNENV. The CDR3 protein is CASSQSLGALGPQHF. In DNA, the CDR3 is TGTGCCAGCAGCCAATCATTAGGGGCCCTAGGACCCCAGCATTTT.

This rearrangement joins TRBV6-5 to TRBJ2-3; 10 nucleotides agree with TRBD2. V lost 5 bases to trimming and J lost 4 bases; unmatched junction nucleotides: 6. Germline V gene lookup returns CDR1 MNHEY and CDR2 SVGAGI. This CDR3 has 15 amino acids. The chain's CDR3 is CASSRLAGVADTQYF. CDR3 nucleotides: TGTGCCAGCAGTCGGCTAGCGGGAGTGGCAGATACGCAGTATTTT.

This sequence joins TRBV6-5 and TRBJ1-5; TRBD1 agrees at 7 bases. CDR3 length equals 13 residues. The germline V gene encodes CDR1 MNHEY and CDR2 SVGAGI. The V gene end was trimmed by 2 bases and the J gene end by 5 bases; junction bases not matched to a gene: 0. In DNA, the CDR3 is TGTGCCAGCAGTTACGACAGGGATCAGCCCCAGCATTTT. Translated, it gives CASSYDRDQPQHF.

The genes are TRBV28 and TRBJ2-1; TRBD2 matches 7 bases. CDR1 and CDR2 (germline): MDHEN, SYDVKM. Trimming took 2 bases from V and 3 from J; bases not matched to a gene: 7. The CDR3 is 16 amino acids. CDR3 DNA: TGTGCCAGCAGTTTACCAGCGGGGCCAGACTACAATGAGCAGTTCTTC. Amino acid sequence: CASSLPAGPDYNEQFF.

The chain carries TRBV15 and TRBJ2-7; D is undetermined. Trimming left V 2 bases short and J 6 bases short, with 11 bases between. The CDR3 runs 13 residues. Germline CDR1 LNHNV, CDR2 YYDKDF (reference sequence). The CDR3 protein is CATSRQAGSEQYF. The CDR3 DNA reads TGTGCCACCAGCAGACAGGCAGGCAGCGAGCAGTACTTC.

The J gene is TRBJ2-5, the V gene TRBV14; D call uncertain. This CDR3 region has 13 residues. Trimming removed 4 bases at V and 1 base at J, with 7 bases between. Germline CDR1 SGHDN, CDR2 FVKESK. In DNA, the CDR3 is TGTGCCAGCAGCCGCTTAATCCAAGAGACCCAGTACTTC. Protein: CASSRLIQETQYF.

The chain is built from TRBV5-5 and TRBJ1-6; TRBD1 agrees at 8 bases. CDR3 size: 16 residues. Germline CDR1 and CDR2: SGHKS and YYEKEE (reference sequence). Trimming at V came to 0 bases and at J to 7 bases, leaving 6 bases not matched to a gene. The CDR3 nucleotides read TGTGCCAGCAGCTTGGTCTGGGACAGGAAAAATTCACCCCTCCACTTT. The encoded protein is CASSLVWDRKNSPLHF.

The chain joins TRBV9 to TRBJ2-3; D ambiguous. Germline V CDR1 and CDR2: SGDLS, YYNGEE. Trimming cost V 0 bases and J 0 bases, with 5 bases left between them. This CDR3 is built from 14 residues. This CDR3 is CASSVDGSTDTQYF. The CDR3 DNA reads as TGTGCCAGCAGCGTAGACGGGAGCACAGATACGCAGTATTTT.

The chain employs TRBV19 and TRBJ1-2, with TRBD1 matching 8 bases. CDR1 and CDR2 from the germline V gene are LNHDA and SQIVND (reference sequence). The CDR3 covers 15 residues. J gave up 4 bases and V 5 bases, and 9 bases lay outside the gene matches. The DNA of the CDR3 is TGTGCCAGTAGTTCCCGGACAGGGAATACCTATGGCTACACCTTC. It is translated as CASSSRTGNTYGYTF.

CDR3 nucleotide sequence: TGTGCCAGCAGCCAACAGGGGCCCCCCGCAGATACGCAGTATTTT. This codes for CASSQQGPPADTQYF. The V call is TRBV11-2, the J call TRBJ2-3, with 7 bases fitting TRBD1. CDR3 length: 15 residues. Germline assignment: CDR1 SGHAT and CDR2 FQNNGV. Trimming at V came to 5 bases and at J to 4 bases, leaving 9 bases not matched to a gene.

CDR3 bases: TGTGCCAGCAGCGCAATCCCGAGCTCCTACAATGAGCAGTTCTTC. Translated, it gives CASSAIPSSYNEQFF. The gene calls are TRBV7-8 and TRBJ2-1; no clear D gene. There are 15 residues in the CDR3. V dropped 5 bases and J dropped 0 bases, with 11 bases sitting between them. Germline V gene data show CDR1 as SGHVS and CDR2 as FQNEAQ.

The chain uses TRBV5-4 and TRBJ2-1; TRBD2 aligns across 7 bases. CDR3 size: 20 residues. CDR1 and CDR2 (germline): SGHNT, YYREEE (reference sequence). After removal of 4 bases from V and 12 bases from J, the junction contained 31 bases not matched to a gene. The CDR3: CASSPGTAAIGEAGMKGQFF. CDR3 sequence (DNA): TGTGCCAGCAGCCCCGGGACCGCGGCAATTGGGGAAGCGGGAATGAAAGGGCAGTTCTTC.

The CDR3 protein is CASSLRTDSNQPQHF. CDR3 nucleotides: TGTGCCAGCAGTTTAAGGACGGATAGCAATCAGCCCCAGCATTTT. This chain uses TRBV27 with TRBJ1-5; D ambiguous. Trimming took 2 bases from V and 0 from J, leaving 8 bases between them. The CDR3 is made up of 15 amino acids. Germline values: CDR1 MNHEY, CDR2 SMNVEV (reference sequence).

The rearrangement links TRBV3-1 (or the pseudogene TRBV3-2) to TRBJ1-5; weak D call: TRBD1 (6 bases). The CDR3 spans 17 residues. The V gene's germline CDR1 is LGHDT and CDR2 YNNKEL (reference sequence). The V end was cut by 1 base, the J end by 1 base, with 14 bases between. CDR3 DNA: TGTGCCAGCAGCCAAGCATCCCCCGACAGGAGCAATCAGCCCCAGCATTTT. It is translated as CASSQASPDRSNQPQHF.

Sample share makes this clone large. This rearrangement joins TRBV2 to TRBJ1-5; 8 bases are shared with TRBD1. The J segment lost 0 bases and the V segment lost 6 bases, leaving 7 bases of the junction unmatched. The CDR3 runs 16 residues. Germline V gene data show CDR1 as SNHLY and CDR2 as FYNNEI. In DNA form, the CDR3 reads TGTGCCAGCAGGCCCTTACAGGGGGATAGCAATCAGCCCCAGCATTTT. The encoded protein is CASRPLQGDSNQPQHF.

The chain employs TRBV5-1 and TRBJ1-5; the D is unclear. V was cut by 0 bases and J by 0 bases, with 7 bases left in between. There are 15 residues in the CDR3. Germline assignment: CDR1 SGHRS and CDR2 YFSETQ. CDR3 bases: TGCGCCAGCAGCTTGGGAACAGATAGCAATCAGCCCCAGCATTTT. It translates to CASSLGTDSNQPQHF.

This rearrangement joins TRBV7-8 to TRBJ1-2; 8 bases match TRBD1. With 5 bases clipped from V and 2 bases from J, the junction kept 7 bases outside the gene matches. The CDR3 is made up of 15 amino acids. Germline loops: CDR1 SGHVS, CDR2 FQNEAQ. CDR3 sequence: CASSMTGALNYGYTF. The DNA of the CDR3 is TGTGCCAGCAGCATGACAGGGGCTTTGAACTATGGCTACACCTTC.